This entry lists 17 T cell receptor beta chains sequenced from one sample in a study of Graves' ophthalmopathy and Graves' hyperthyroidism. Amplification targeted the TCR beta CDR3 regions, with RNA transcripts as the source material. First-round RT-PCR with HTBI primers preceded a second-round multiplex PCR. TCRdb called the multiplex PCR reads again in MiXCR, with one record for every CDR3 protein. The sample contains about 740,000 distinct CDR3 sequences, about 44% of which appear only once. Specimen: peripheral blood. These TCRs come from an adult man with Graves' ophthalmopathy.

In its sample, this clonotype was seen many times. This rearrangement joins TRBV10-3 to TRBJ1-1; possible D gene TRBD1, 5 bases. This CDR3 is built from 13 residues. Germline-derived CDR1 and CDR2 are ENHRY and SYGVKD. Between the trimmed V and J ends, which lost 10 bases and 5 bases, there was a span of 17 bases. The CDR3 DNA reads as TGTGCCACGTCGGACACGGGGGAGACTGAAGCTTTCTTT. This sequence encodes CATSDTGETEAFF.

V is TRBV12-3 or TRBV12-4 and J is TRBJ2-5, with a possible D match to TRBD2 (6 bases). V lost 4 bases and J lost 5, with 17 bases in between. The CDR3 is 15 residues long. CDR3 in DNA: TGTGCCAGCAGTTACTCGACGCGGGAAGGGGAGACCCAGTACTTC. Translated, it gives CASSYSTREGETQYF.

Many counts were recorded for this clonotype. The chain links TRBV10-3 to TRBJ2-2, with a tentative D call TRBD1 (6 bases). V was pared by 4 bases and J by 7 bases, with 7 bases between. CDR1 and CDR2 (germline): ENHRY, SYGVKD. The CDR3 length is 12 residues. The CDR3 bases are TGTGCCATCAGTGTGGACAGCGGGGAGCTGTTTTTT. Translation gives CAISVDSGELFF.

J is TRBJ1-1 and V is TRBV29-1; unclear D gene. The CDR3 length is 14 residues. Germline-derived CDR1 and CDR2 are SQVTM and ANQGSEA. As DNA, the CDR3 is TGCAGTGCGACCCCCCCCGGGGAGAACACTGAAGCTTTCTTT. Its protein is CSATPPGENTEAFF.

V is TRBV2 and J is TRBJ2-5; TRBD2 aligns across 9 bases. The CDR3 spans 14 residues. The V gene end was trimmed by 10 bases and the J gene end by 0 bases; junction bases not matched to a gene: 6. Germline CDR1 and CDR2: SNHLY and FYNNEI. CDR3 loop: CAISAGGYQETQYF. In DNA, the CDR3 is TGTGCCATCTCAGCGGGGGGATACCAAGAGACCCAGTACTTC.

As for this clonotype: A much larger clonotype is one base distant, so this may be a read error. The chain carries TRBV10-3 and TRBJ1-1; 12 positions match TRBD1. V lost 10 bases and J lost 3; bases outside the gene matches: 6. CDR1 ENHRY and CDR2 SYGVKD come from the germline V gene. The CDR3 extends over 14 amino acids. The CDR3 bases are TGTGCCAGCAGGGGGGACAGGGGGCACACTGAAGCTTTCTTT. Translated, it gives CASRGDRGHTEAFF.

This clonotype came up many times. The CDR3: CSVLDRRSYEQYF. The CDR3 nucleotides are TGCAGCGTTCTTGACAGGCGATCCTACGAGCAGTACTTC. The rearrangement uses TRBV29-1 and TRBJ2-7; D might be TRBD1 (6 bases). The CDR3 length is 13 residues. Trimming removed 5 bases from V and 1 base from J, with 12 bases in between. Germline loops: CDR1 SQVTM, CDR2 ANQGSEA.

This clonotype was seen a few times. This chain links TRBV29-1 with TRBJ2-2; tentatively, D is TRBD1 (6 bases). CDR1 is SQVTM, CDR2 ANQGSEA, per germline. The CDR3 has 13 amino acids. Trimming left V 4 bases short and J 6 bases short, with 12 bases between. The DNA of the CDR3 is TGCAGCGTTGTATGTCAGGGGTCCGGGGAGCTGTTTTTT. It is translated as CSVVCQGSGELFF.

In this sample, this clonotype turned up many times. This rearrangement joins TRBV7-9 to TRBJ1-5; 9 bases fit TRBD1. Germline loops: CDR1 SEHNR, CDR2 FQNEAQ (reference sequence). The CDR3 length is 11 residues. Germline trimming cut 5 bases from V and 16 bases from J; bases unmatched to any gene: 6. The CDR3 protein is CASSGGQGKHF. The CDR3 nucleotides read TGTGCCAGCAGCGGGGGACAGGGAAAACATTTT.

This clonotype has at least ten counts. The chain joins TRBV10-3 to TRBJ1-1; 7 nucleotides agree with TRBD1. Trimming removed 5 bases from V and 9 bases from J; junction bases left unmatched: 3. The germline V gene has CDR1 ENHRY and CDR2 SYGVKD. The CDR3 consists of 11 residues. CDR3 sequence: CAISSGQKAFF. In DNA form, the CDR3 reads TGTGCCATCAGTTCGGGACAGAAAGCTTTCTTT.

The chain joins TRBV7-9 to TRBJ1-2, with D uncertain. Germline loops: CDR1 SEHNR, CDR2 FQNEAQ (reference sequence). This CDR3 is 14 amino acids long. Trimming pared 4 bases from V and 4 bases from J, leaving 13 bases between. CDR3 nucleotide sequence: TGTGCCAGCAGCTCCATAGGGATAGCCTATGGCTACACCTTC. This sequence encodes CASSSIGIAYGYTF.

The chain is built from TRBV7-3 and TRBJ2-3; D is perhaps TRBD1 (6 bases). Germline V gives CDR1 SGHTA, CDR2 FQGTGA. V lost 4 bases and J lost 0, with 11 bases in between. CDR3 length: 15 amino acids. CDR3 DNA: TGTGCCAGCAGCTCGGGACAAACTAGCACAGATACGCAGTATTTT. It codes for CASSSGQTSTDTQYF.

The chain links TRBV10-1 to TRBJ1-5; 10 bases match TRBD1. Germline trimming cut 5 bases from V and 2 bases from J; bases unmatched to any gene: 6. The CDR3 is 16 amino acids. From germline, CDR1 is WNHNN and CDR2 SYGVQD (reference sequence). In DNA form, the CDR3 reads TGCGCCAGCAGTTGGACAGGGGGGAATGGCAATCAGCCCCAGCATTTT. It translates to CASSWTGGNGNQPQHF.

The chain links TRBV7-8 to TRBJ2-5, with TRBD2 as a possible D gene (5 bases). The CDR3 is 12 amino acids. Germline CDR1 reads SGHVS; CDR2 reads FQNEAQ. Trimming cost V 0 bases and J 7 bases, with 6 bases left between them. CDR3: CASSLAAGTQYF. The CDR3 DNA sequence: TGTGCCAGCAGCTTAGCGGCGGGGACCCAGTACTTC.

This chain links TRBV25-1 with TRBJ2-2, with D perhaps TRBD1 (5 bases). This CDR3 is built from 14 residues. V was clipped by 10 bases and J by 0 bases, with 12 bases between them. Per the germline V gene, CDR1 is MGHDK and CDR2 is SYGVNS. CDR3: CATSPTANTGELFF. The CDR3 region has the DNA TGTGCCACCAGCCCGACAGCGAACACCGGGGAGCTGTTTTTT.

The chain joins TRBV19 to TRBJ1-2; 8 bases are shared with TRBD1. CDR1 LNHDA and CDR2 SQIVND come from the germline V gene (reference sequence). This CDR3 has 16 amino acids. After removal of 9 bases from V and 2 bases from J, the junction contained 14 bases not matched to a gene. CDR3 residues: CASSLGTGAENYGYTF. The CDR3 region has the DNA TGTGCCAGCAGTCTCGGGACAGGAGCAGAAAACTATGGCTACACCTTC.

V usage is TRBV7-9 and J usage is TRBJ2-7, with D possibly TRBD2 on 6 matching bases. The CDR3 runs to 14 residues. V was cut by 7 bases and J by 2 bases, with 15 bases left in between. Germline V gene data show CDR1 as SEHNR and CDR2 as FQNEAQ (reference sequence). The CDR3 sequence is CASTPSGLAYEQYF. The DNA of the CDR3 is TGTGCCAGCACCCCTTCGGGACTCGCCTACGAGCAGTACTTC.